Included here is one T cell receptor (beta chain) sequence, with context. Its cognate antigen has yet to be identified. Base quality data are lacking; no much larger clone is found one base away. There are 12 amino acids in the CDR3, from cysteine to phenylalanine inclusive. The entry retains the CDR3 DNA only, 36 bases that are in frame from base 1. V is clipped by 6 bases and J by 2 bases, and the sequence between their germline boundaries is 7 bases long. Taken from the germline V gene (reference sequence), the CDR1 and CDR2 loops are MNHEY and SMNVEV. These data belong to a study of vaccination and CD4 T cells after COVID-19 (dated by TCRdb to between 2021 and 2022). Study-wide context: Every convalescent patient had a positive nasal swab PCR test for SARS-CoV-2, with mild disease in about 9 patients and severe disease in one. The convalescent cohort included six males and four females, with two Hispanic individuals, seven Caucasians, two Asians and one multiracial person. Each participant got two doses of either the Pfizer-BioNTech BNT162b2 vaccine (n=8) or the Moderna mRNA-1273 vaccine (n=2). Post-COVID blood samples were collected from convalescent patients a median of approximately 100 days after diagnosis, with a range of about 30 to 170 days. Post-vaccine blood samples were taken a median of about 77 days after the second vaccine dose, with a range of about 13 to 250 days. For stimulating the cultures, overlapping spike peptide pools were used, derived from SARS-CoV-2 as well as from the common cold coronaviruses HCoV-NL63, HCoV-OC43 and HCoV-229E. In control cultures, a CEFX viral epitope pool was used as positive control, an HIV-1 Nef peptide pool was used as negative control, or no peptide was added. In 10 COVID-19 convalescent patients and several infection-naive healthy vaccine recipients, researchers compared the spike-specific CD4+ TCR repertoire from before mRNA vaccination with the repertoire from after. Results the study describes overall, beyond this receptor: Nearly all vaccine-specific clones in convalescent patients (304 of 307) were mono-reactive for SARS-CoV-2 spike rather than cross-reactive with common cold coronaviruses. Among convalescent patients, a median 86.3% of the SARS-CoV-2-reactive clones seen after vaccination appeared only after vaccination, which suggests priming specific to the vaccine. The study included relatively few convalescent patients and did not analyze early timepoints after natural infection. The median number of SARS-CoV-2-reactive clonotypes rose from around 20 after infection to roughly 38 after vaccination, but the change was not significant.

The treatment or condition label on this specimen signifies: approximately 11-day PBMC culture with coronavirus spike peptide pools or control peptides (ViraFEST assay). The study used the ViraFEST assay, which expanded antigen-specific T cells with peptide pools and then identified expanded clonotypes by TCR sequencing. The positive SARS-CoV-2 PCR tests of the convalescent patients were dated from March to December 2020, before the Alpha, Beta and Delta variants emerged in the United States. Each well held two million PBMCs cultured with roughly 10 ug/ml peptide pools in IMDM containing about 5% human AB serum and roughly 9 IU/ml IL-2. Half of the culture medium was replaced with fresh IL-2-containing medium on days 3 and 7. CD4+ T cells were isolated after around 11 days of culture through negative selection using the EasySep CD4+ T cell isolation kit. Ficoll-Paque Plus gradient centrifugation was used to isolate PBMCs from whole blood, and the isolated PBMCs were then either used fresh or cryopreserved at -140C. Culture conditions were generally each tested in triplicate wells.

The library was made by PCR. TCR sequencing of DNA from cultured CD4+ T cells used the Oncomine TCR Beta short-read assay at the Johns Hopkins FTIC core. The QIAamp micro DNA kit was used to extract genomic DNA from the cultured CD4+ T cells. Oncomine TCR Beta libraries from cultured CD4+ T cells were pooled with unique dual indexes and sequenced on an Illumina iSeq 100. Under the source paper's analysis protocol: Non-productive sequences were filtered out, and CDR3s that did not start with C, did not end with F or W, or were shorter than 7 amino acids were discarded. Antigen-specific clonotypes were identified using the MANAFEST web application through comparison of peptide-stimulated wells with reference and other culture wells. An FDR below 0.05, an odds ratio above 5, and a productive frequency above 0.1% in at least two of three replicate wells were required for clones to be considered positive. A clonotype counted as cross-reactive if it showed significant expansion both in the SARS-CoV-2 spike wells and in at least one common cold coronavirus spike condition. Levenshtein distances (stringdist) and unrooted phylogenetic trees (ape) in R version 3.6.1 were used to assess CDR3 homology. Clones were called with MiXCR by TCRdb after fastp trimmed the public reads at Q25, and only in-frame beta chains were retained. Rows matching on CDR3 protein sequence are summarized as one entry with the most common DNA and genes. The V and J calls were determined by TCRdb, not by the authors. This sample gives around 12,000 distinct CDR3 sequences in total; roughly half of them show up just once. The ten largest account for about 11% of the sample.

The rearrangement joined TRBV27 to TRBJ1-1; no confident D gene assignment can be made. Sequencing used CD4+ T cells from blood, cultured in vitro. This TCR came from a human donor who had recovered from COVID-19. The base sequence is TGTGCCAGCAGAGAAGGCAACACTGAAGCTTTCTTT. Translated, this gives CASREGNTEAFF.